This paragraph covers one T cell receptor beta chain sequence. Its antigen is not identified. Each TCR beta cDNA library carried unique molecular identifiers. Researchers reported roughly 0.5 million cDNA molecules coming from around 1 to 9.1 million T cells. TCRdb re-called the PCR reads through MiXCR, storing one row per CDR3 protein. The table records about 540,000 distinct CDR3 sequences, around 31% of them present only once. This sample is part of a study of post-analysis software for immune sequencing data. Study details: Included courses were relapsing-remitting and secondary progressive multiple sclerosis; progressive-relapsing multiple sclerosis was also included.

Germline V gives CDR1 SNHLY, CDR2 FYNNEI. The CDR3 extends over 13 amino acids. The V gene end was trimmed by 10 bases and the J gene end by 3 bases; junction bases not matched to a gene: 7. Study-level findings and limits: Controls showed significantly higher normalized Chao1 diversity than did multiple sclerosis patients. Comparison of patients with controls showed five TRBV segments more frequent in patients, TRBV5-6, TRBV5-1 and TRBV20-1 among them. F measure showed strong co-clustering of same-batch samples.

Source material: blood. The chain carries TRBV2 and TRBJ1-1; 8 bases are shared with TRBD1. The receptor was isolated from a girl under 18 with multiple sclerosis. The CDR3 loop is CANQDRVHTEAFF. CDR3 DNA sequence: TGTGCCAACCAGGACAGGGTACACACTGAAGCTTTCTTT.